There are many counts of the clone carrying this TCR beta chain. TCRdb re-called the reads with MiXCR, one entry per CDR3 protein. The sample comprises under 300,000 distinct CDR3 sequences, over 15% of which are singletons, and more than 45% rests with the top ten. This sample is part of a study of T cell repertoires in cytomegalovirus infection. Trimming removed 4 bases at V and 0 bases at J, with 25 bases between. Germline-derived CDR1 and CDR2 are SGHTA and FQGNSA. The CDR3 is 21 residues long. The chain uses TRBV7-2 and TRBJ2-6, with a possible D match to TRBD2 (6 bases). The TCR was taken from a human donor in good health (CMV status not recorded). Some clones in this sample may be carry-over from other donors' samples. The specimen was CD8+ T cells from PBMCs. The CDR3 is CASSSEKRMRGFFSGANVLTF. The CDR3 bases are TGTGCCAGCAGCTCCGAGAAGAGAATGCGGGGTTTTTTCTCTGGGGCCAACGTCCTGACTTTC.